The TCR beta chain described here comes from a study of human thymus T cells. General study findings and limits: Within thymic and blood repertoires, V and J gene usage appeared to be biased.

Of note for this clone: Its antigen remains unknown.

Resections that were taken during corrective heart surgery supplied the thymus tissue. Donors were healthy Finnish babies undergoing corrective operations for congenital heart defects. Profiling relied on immunoSEQ multiplex PCR, and the TCRdb table lists in-frame clones only, not all of them. Among 120,000 or so clones, around 94% were seen once, and the ten largest hold approximately 0.022%. The clonotype originates from a boy under two years old with a congenital heart defect but otherwise immunologically healthy. The specimen was thymus tissue.

CDR3 sequence: CASGLVPGADFSTQYF. The DNA for the CDR3 is TGTGCTAGTGGTTTGGTACCGGGGGCCGACTTCTCTACGCAGTATTTT. V gene TRBV12-5 combines with J gene TRBJ2-3; D may match TRBD1 or TRBD2 (6 bases each). The CDR3 has 16 amino acids. In germline, CDR1 is LGHNT, CDR2 FRNRAP. Trimming pared 0 bases from V and 8 bases from J, leaving 18 bases between.